This TCR beta chain was sequenced for a study of blood T cell repertoires in COVID-19. Germline CDR1 is KGHSH and CDR2 is LQKENI. V shed 4 bases and J 7 bases; nucleotides not matched to a gene: 7. The CDR3 loop spans 15 amino acids. As handled by the study authors: Nucleated cell counts were estimated from reference gene primer amplification. Using immunoSEQ multiplex PCR, the repertoire was profiled, and TCRdb retains in-frame clones only, with some absent. The V and J calls and clone size are taken from that table; D and trimming were inferred from the DNA. The table includes 290,000 or so clones, more than 75% detected once.

This clonotype was sampled from a man in his 70s with acute or convalescent COVID-19. The sequencing sample was made of peripheral blood. The chain combines TRBV18 with TRBJ2-3, with TRBD2 matching 11 bases. The CDR3 region is CASSLLAGEANTQYF. The CDR3 bases are TGTGCCAGCTCACTACTAGCGGGAGAGGCGAATACGCAGTATTTT.